The clone carrying this T cell receptor (beta chain) occurred a few times. The antigen is unknown. These data belong to a study of cytomegalovirus exposure and HLA in healthy donors. Overall study results and limits: Per a prior analysis, the majority of TCR beta V segments were productive roughly 90% or roughly 30% of the time.

60 Vbeta and 13 Jbeta primers were used in PCR. Assay used: immunoSEQ multiplex PCR; TCRdb lists only in-frame clones, some missing. The sample has 90,000 to 150,000 clones, over 70% seen once. Sequencing was performed on PBMCs. The clonotype was recovered from a woman in her thirties or forties in good health and CMV-seropositive.

The CDR3 sequence: CASSQDWRDSGRDTQYF. In DNA, the CDR3 is TGCGCCAGCAGCCAAGATTGGAGGGATAGCGGGAGGGATACGCAGTATTTT. J is TRBJ2-3 and V is TRBV4-3; 10 nucleotides agree with TRBD2. Germline V gives CDR1 LGHNA, CDR2 YSLEER. V lost 0 bases and J lost 6; bases outside the gene matches: 9. This CDR3 comprises 17 residues.